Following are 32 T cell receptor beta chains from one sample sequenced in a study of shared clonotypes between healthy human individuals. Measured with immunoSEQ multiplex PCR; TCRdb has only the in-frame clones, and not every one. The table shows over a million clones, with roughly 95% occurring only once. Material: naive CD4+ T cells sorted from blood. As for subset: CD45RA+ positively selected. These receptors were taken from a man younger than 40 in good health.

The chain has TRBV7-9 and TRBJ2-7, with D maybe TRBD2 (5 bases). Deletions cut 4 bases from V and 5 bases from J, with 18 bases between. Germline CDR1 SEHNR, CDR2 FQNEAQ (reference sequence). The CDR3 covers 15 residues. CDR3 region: CASSSDGSPSDEQYF. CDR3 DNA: TGTGCCAGCAGCTCCGATGGGAGCCCGTCGGACGAGCAGTACTTC.

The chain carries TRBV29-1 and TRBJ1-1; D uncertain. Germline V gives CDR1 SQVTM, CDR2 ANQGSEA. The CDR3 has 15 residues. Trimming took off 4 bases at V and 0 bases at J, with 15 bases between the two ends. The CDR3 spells CSVVGQHIMNTEAFF. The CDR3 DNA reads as TGCAGCGTTGTAGGGCAGCATATCATGAACACTGAAGCTTTCTTT.

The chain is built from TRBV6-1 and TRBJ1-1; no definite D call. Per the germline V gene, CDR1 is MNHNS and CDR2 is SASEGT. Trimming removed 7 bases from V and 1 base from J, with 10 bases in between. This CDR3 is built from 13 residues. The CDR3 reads CASTGQWNTEAFF. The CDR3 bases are TGTGCCAGCACCGGGCAGTGGAACACTGAAGCTTTCTTT.

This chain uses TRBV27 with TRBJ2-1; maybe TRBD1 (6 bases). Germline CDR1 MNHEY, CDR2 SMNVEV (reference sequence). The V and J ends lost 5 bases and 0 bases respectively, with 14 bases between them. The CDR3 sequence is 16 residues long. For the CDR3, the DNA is TGTGCCAGCAGTAACAGGGACCAGAGCTCCTACAATGAGCAGTTCTTC. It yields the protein CASSNRDQSSYNEQFF.

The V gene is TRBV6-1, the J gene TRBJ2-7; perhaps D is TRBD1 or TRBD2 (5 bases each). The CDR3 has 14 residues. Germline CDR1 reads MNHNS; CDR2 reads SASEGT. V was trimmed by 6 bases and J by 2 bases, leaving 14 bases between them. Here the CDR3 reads CASSDRDGTYEQYF. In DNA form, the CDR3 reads TGTGCCAGCAGCGACCGGGACGGAACCTACGAGCAGTACTTC.

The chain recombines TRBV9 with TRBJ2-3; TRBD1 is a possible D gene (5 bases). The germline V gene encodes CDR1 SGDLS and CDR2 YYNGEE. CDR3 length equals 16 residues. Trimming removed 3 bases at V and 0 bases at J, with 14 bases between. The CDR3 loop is CASSAYRRLSTDTQYF. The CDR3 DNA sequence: TGTGCCAGCAGCGCGTACAGGCGACTGAGCACAGATACGCAGTATTTT.

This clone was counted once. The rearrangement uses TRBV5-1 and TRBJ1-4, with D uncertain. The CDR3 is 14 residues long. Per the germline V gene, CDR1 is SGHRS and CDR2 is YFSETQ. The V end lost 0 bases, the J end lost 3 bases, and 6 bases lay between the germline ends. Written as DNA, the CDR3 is TGCGCCAGCAGCTTGGGCCCAGCTAATGAAAAACTGTTTTTT. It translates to CASSLGPANEKLFF.

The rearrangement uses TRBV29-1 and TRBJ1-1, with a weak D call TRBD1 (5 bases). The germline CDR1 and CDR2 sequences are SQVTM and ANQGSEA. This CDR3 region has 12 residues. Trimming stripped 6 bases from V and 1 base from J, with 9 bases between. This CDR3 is CSVDISNTEAFF. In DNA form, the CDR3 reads TGCAGCGTGGACATATCGAACACTGAAGCTTTCTTT.

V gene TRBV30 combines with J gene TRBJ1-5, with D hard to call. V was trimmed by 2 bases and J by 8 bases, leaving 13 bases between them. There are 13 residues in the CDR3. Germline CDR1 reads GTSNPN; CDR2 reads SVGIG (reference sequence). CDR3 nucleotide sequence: TGTGCCTGGAGTCAGGACCGCCGGGAGCCCCAGCATTTT. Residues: CAWSQDRREPQHF.

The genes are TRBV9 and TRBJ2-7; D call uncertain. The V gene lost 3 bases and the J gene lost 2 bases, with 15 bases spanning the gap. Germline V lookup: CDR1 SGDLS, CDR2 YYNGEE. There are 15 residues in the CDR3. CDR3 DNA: TGTGCCAGCAGCGAGTGTAGGATCTCCCCCTACGAGCAGTACTTC. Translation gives CASSECRISPYEQYF.

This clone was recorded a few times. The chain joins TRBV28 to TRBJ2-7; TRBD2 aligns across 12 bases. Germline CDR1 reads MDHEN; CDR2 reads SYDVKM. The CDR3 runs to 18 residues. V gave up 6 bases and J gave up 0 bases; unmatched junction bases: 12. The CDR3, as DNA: TGTGCCAGCAGCGCACTAGCGGGAGGAACGGGCCGCTCCTACGAGCAGTACTTC. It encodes CASSALAGGTGRSYEQYF. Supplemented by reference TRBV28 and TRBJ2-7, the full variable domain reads DVKVTQSSRYLVKRTGEKVFLECVQDMDHENMFWYRQDPGLGLRLIYFSYDVKMKEKGDIPEGYSVSREKKERFSLILESASTNQTSMYLCASSALAGGTGRSYEQYFGPGTRLTVT.

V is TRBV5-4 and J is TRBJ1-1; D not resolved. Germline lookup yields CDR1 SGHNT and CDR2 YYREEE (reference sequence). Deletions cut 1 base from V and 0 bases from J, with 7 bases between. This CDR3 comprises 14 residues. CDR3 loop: CASSLRPLNTEAFF. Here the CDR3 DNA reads TGTGCCAGCAGCTTGCGGCCGTTGAACACTGAAGCTTTCTTT.

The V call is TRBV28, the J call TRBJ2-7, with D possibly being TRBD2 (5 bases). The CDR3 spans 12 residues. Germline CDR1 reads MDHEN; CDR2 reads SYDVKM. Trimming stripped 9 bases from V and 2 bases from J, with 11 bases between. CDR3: CASSDWTYEQYF. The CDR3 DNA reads TGTGCCAGTTCGGACTGGACCTACGAGCAGTACTTC.

CDR3 nucleotide sequence: TGTGCCAGCAGCTTAGTACCATTTGGCGGGAGCCGGAACAATGAGCAGTTCTTC. Protein: CASSLVPFGGSRNNEQFF. J is TRBJ2-1 and V is TRBV7-9; TRBD2 agrees at 7 bases. Germline lookup yields CDR1 SEHNR and CDR2 FQNEAQ (reference sequence). The CDR3 has 18 residues. The trim removed 1 base at V and 5 bases at J, leaving 14 bases unmatched.

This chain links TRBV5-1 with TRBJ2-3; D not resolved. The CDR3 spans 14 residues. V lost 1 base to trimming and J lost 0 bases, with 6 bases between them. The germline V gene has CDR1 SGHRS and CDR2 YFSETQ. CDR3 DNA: TGCGCCAGCAGCTTGAAGACGAGCACAGATACGCAGTATTTT. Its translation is CASSLKTSTDTQYF.

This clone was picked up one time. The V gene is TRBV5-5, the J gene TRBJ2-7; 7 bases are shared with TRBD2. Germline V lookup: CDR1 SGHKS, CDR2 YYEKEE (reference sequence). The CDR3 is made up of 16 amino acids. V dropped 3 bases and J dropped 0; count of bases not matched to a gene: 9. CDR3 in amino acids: CASSSLGGRNSYEQYF. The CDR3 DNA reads TGTGCCAGCAGCTCCCTGGGGGGGAGGAACTCCTACGAGCAGTACTTC.

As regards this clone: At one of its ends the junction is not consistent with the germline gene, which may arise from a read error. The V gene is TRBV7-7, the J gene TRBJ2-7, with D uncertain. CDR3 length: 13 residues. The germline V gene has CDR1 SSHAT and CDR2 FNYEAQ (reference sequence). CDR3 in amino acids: CASSLDEGHEQYF. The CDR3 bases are TGTGCTAGCAGCTTAGATGAAGGGCACGAGCAGTACTTC. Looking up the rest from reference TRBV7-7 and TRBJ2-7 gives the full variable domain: GAGVSQSPRYKVTKRGQDVTLRCDPISSHATLYWYQQALGQGPEFLTYFNYEAQPDKSGLPSDRFSAERPEGSISTLTIQRTEQRDSAMYRCASSLDEGHEQYFGPGTRLTVT.

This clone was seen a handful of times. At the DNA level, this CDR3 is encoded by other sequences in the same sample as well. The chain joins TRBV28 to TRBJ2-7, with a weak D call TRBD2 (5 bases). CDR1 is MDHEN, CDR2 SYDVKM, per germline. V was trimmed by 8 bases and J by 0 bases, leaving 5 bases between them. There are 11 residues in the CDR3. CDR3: CASGSSYEQYF. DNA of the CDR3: TGTGCCAGCGGGAGCTCCTACGAGCAGTACTTC.

The CDR3 sequence is CASSLVGGVTGNTIYF. In nucleotides, the CDR3 is TGTGCCAGCAGCTTAGTAGGCGGGGTTACTGGAAACACCATATATTTT. This chain links TRBV7-9 with TRBJ1-3, with D unclear. Germline V gives CDR1 SEHNR, CDR2 FQNEAQ (reference sequence). Trimming removed 1 base at V and 2 bases at J, with 12 bases between. The CDR3 consists of 16 residues.

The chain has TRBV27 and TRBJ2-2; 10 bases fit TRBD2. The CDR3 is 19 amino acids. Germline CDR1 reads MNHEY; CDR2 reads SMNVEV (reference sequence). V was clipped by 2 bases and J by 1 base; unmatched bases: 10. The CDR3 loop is CASSLRGGTSGENTGELFF. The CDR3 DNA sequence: TGTGCCAGCAGTTTAAGGGGGGGAACTAGCGGGGAGAACACCGGGGAGCTGTTTTTT.

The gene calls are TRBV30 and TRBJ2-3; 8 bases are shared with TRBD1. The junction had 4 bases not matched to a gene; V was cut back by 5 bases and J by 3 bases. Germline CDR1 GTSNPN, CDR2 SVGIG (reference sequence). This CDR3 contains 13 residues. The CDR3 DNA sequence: TGTGCCTGGGTACGACAGGGGACAGATACGCAGTATTTT. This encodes CAWVRQGTDTQYF.

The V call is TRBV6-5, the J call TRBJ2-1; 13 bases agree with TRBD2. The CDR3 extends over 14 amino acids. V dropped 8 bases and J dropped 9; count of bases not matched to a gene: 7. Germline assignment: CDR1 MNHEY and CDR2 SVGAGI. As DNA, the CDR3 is TGTGCCAGCGGGGGACTAGCGGGGTCGGGTGAGCAGTTCTTC. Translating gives CASGGLAGSGEQFF.

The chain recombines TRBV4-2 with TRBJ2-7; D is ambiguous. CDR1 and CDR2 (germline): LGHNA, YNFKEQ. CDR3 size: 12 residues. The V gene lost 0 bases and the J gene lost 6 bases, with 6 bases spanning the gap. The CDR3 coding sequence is TGTGCCAGCAGCCAAGATCTCTCCGAGCAGTACTTC. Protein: CASSQDLSEQYF.

The CDR3 reads CASSLISTSGRGYEQYF. Written as DNA, the CDR3 is TGTGCCAGCAGCTTGATTTCGACTAGCGGGAGGGGGTACGAGCAGTACTTC. The chain has TRBV5-6 and TRBJ2-7; 14 bases align to TRBD2. The CDR3 covers 17 residues. The germline V gene has CDR1 SGHDT and CDR2 YYEEEE. Trimming removed 1 base from V and 4 bases from J; junction bases left unmatched: 7.

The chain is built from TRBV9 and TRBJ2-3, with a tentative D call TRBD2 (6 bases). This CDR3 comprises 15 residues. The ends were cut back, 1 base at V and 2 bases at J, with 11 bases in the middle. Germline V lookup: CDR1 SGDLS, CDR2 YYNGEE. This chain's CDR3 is CASSVSEGFTDTQYF. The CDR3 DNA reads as TGTGCCAGCAGCGTATCGGAGGGGTTCACAGATACGCAGTATTTT.

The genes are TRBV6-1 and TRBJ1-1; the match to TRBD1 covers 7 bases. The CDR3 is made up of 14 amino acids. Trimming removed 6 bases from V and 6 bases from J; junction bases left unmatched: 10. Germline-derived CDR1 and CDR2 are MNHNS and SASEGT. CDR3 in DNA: TGTGCCAGCAGCGATACACAGGGGTTTTCTGAAGCTTTCTTT. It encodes CASSDTQGFSEAFF.

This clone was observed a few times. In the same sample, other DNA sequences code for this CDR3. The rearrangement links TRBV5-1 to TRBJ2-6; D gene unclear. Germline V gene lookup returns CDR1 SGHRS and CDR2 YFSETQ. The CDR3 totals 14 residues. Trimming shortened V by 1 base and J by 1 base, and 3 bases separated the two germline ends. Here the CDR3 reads CASSLRSGANVLTF. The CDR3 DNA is TGCGCCAGCAGCTTGCGGTCTGGGGCCAACGTCCTGACTTTC.

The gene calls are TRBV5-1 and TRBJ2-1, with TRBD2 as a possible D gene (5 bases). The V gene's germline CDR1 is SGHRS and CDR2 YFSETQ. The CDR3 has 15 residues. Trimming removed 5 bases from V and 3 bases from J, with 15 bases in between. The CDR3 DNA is TGCGCCAGCAGTCCCGCGGCTAGCCACTACAATGAGCAGTTCTTC. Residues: CASSPAASHYNEQFF.

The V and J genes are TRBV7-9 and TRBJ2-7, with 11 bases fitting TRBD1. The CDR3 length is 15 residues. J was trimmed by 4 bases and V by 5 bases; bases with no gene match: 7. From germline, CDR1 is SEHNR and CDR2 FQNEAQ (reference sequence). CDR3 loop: CASSPVGQGAYEQYF. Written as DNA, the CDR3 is TGTGCCAGCAGCCCGGTTGGACAGGGGGCGTACGAGCAGTACTTC.

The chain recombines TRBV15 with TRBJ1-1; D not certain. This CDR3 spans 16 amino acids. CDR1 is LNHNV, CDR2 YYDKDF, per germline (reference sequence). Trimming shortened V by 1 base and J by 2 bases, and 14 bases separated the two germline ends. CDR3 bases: TGTGCCACCAGCAGAGGTTTTGACGTTTTAAACACTGAAGCTTTCTTT. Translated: CATSRGFDVLNTEAFF.

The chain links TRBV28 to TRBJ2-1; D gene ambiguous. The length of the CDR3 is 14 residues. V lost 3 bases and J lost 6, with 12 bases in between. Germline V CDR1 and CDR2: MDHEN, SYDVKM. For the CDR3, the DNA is TGTGCCAGCAGTTTCTGGCAGGCGGCCAATGAGCAGTTCTTC. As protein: CASSFWQAANEQFF.

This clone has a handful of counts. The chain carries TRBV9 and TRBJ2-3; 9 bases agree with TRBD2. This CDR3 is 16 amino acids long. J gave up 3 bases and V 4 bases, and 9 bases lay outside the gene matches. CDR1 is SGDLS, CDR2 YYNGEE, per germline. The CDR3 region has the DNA TGTGCCAGCAGCCCTCGTTTAGCGGGAGTAACAGATACGCAGTATTTT. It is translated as CASSPRLAGVTDTQYF.